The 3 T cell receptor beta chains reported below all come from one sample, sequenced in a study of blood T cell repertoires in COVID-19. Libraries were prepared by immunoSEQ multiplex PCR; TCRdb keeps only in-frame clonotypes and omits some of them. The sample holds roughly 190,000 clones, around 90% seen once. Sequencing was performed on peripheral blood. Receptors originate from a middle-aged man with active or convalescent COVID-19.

For the CDR3, the DNA is TGTGCCGCTGCACTAGCGGGACCCGAGAATGAGCAGTTCTTC. It is translated as CAAALAGPENEQFF. V gene TRBV10-3 combines with J gene TRBJ2-1; 10 positions agree with TRBD2. CDR1 is ENHRY and CDR2 is SYGVKD in the germline V gene. CDR3 size: 14 residues. With 11 bases clipped from V and 7 bases from J, the junction kept 11 bases outside the gene matches.

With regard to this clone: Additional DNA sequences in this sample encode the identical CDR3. The CDR3 bases are TGCGCCAGCAGCTTGGGTTCCAGCGGGGTCCAAGAGACCCAGTACTTC. The encoded protein is CASSLGSSGVQETQYF. This chain links TRBV5-1 with TRBJ2-5; 7 positions match TRBD2. Trimming removed 0 bases from V and 1 base from J; junction bases left unmatched: 6. CDR3 size: 16 residues. CDR1 is SGHRS and CDR2 is YFSETQ in the germline V gene.

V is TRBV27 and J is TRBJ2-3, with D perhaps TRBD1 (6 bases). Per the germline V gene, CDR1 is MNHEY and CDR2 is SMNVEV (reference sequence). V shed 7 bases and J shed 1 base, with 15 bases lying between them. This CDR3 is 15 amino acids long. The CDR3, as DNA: TGTGCCAGCACCTCCTGGGGGCAGGGCACAGATACGCAGTATTTT. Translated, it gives CASTSWGQGTDTQYF.